This T cell receptor (beta chain) was obtained from a study of T-cell reconstitution after alpha-beta-depleted transplantation in children. V was cut by 4 bases and J by 7 bases, with 14 bases left in between. The CDR3 extends over 14 amino acids. This clonotype was observed a few times. TCRbeta library construction was performed incorporating unique molecular identifiers. TCRdb re-called the PCR reads through MiXCR, storing one row per CDR3 protein. The sample has 500,000 or so distinct CDR3 sequences, about 31% seen once; the top ten hold 2% to 2.5%. This receptor was identified in a human donor who donated a stem cell graft to a child with aplastic anemia. The chain couples TRBV12-3 or TRBV12-4 to TRBJ2-1, with D possibly being TRBD1 or TRBD2 (5 bases each). Sequencing was performed on PBMCs from the stem cell graft donor, taken from the stem cell graft. In DNA form, the CDR3 reads TGTGCCAGCAGTTCCTACCGGGACGTAAATGAGCAGTTCTTC. It translates to CASSSYRDVNEQFF.